The sequence of this T cell receptor gamma chain was determined in a study of γδ T cells in repeated Plasmodium falciparum infection. Study overall: Malian children with intense seasonal malaria exposure were compared with matched Australian children.

CDR3 length: 14 amino acids. The V gene's germline CDR1 is EGSNGY and CDR2 YDSYNSKV. General study points: Vgamma9/Vdelta2+ repertoires stayed stably polyclonal over time and infection. Waves of new clonotype selection appeared after repeated controlled infections in Vdelta2-negative, largely Vdelta1+, gammadelta T cells.

Vgamma9/Vdelta2+ and Vdelta2-negative gammadelta T cells were flow-sorted from PBMC for bulk sequencing. TCRdb re-processed the multiplex PCR reads via CATT. The top ten hold approximately 20% of the sample, which has roughly 32,000 gamma-chain clones, more than 1.4% seen once. This clone was detected only a few times. Its antigen is currently unknown. TCRdb has a much larger clone's protein, which differs at residue 10 from the translation of this DNA, likely because of a read error; what is shown is the protein translated from the DNA. The specimen was gamma-delta T cells from blood. This clonotype was sampled from a pool of human donors (malaria-infected and uninfected, not separated). The chain is built from TRGV2 and TRGJ1 or TRGJ2. Matching the DNA to germline supplied the J gene, which TCRdb does not give. The CDR3 region has the DNA TGTGCCACCTGGGACGCCATCGCTTATCATAAGAAACTCTTT. This translates into CATWDAIAYHKKLF.